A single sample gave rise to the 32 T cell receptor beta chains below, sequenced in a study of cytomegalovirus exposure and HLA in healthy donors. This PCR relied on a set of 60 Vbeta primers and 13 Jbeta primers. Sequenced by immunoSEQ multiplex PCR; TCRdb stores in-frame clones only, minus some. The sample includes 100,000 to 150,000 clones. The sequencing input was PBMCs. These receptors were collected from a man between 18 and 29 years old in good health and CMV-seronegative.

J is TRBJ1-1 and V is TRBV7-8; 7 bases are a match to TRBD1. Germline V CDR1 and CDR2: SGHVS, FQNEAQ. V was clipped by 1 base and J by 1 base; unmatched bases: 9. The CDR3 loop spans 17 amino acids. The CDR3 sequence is CASSLESVGTANTEAFF. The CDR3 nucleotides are TGTGCCAGCAGCTTAGAATCTGTGGGGACAGCGAACACTGAAGCTTTCTTT.

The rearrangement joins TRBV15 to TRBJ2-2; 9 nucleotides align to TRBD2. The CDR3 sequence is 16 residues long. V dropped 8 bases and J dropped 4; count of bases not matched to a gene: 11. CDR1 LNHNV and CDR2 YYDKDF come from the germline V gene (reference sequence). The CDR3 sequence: CATGDMTSGATGELFF. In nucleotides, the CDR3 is TGTGCCACCGGGGACATGACTAGCGGTGCCACCGGGGAGCTGTTTTTT.

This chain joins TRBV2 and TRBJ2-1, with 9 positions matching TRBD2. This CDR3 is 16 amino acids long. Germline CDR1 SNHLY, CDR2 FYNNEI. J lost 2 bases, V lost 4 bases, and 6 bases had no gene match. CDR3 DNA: TGTGCCAGCAGTGTGAAAGCGGGAGGACCCTACAATGAGCAGTTCTTC. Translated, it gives CASSVKAGGPYNEQFF.

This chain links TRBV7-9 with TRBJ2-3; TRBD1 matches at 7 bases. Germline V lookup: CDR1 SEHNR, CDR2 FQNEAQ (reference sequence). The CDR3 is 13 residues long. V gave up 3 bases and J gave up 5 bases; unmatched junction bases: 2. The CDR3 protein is CASSFDRVDTQYF. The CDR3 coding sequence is TGTGCCAGCAGCTTCGACAGGGTAGATACGCAGTATTTT.

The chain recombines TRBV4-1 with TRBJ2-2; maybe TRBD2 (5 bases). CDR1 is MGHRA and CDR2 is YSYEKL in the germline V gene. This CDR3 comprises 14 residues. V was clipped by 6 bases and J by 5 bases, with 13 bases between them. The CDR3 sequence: CASRVVTGTGELFF. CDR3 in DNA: TGCGCCAGCAGAGTGGTAACGGGAACCGGGGAGCTGTTTTTT.

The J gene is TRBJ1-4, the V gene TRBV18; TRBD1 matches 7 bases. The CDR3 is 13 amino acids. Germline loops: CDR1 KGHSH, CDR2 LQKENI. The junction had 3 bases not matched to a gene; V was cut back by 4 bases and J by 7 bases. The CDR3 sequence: CASSLGTAEKLFF. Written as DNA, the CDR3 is TGTGCCAGCTCACTCGGGACAGCTGAAAAACTGTTTTTT.

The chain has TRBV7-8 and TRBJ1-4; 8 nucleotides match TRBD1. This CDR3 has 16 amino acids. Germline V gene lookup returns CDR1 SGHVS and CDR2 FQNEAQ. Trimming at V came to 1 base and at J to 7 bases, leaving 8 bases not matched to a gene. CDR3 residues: CASSLGTGRMGEKLFF. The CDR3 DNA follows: TGTGCCAGCAGCTTAGGGACAGGGAGAATGGGTGAAAAACTGTTTTTT.

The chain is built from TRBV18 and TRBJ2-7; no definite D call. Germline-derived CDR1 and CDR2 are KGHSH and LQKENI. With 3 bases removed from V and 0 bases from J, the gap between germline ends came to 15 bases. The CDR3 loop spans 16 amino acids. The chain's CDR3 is CASSPIRAQRSYEQYF. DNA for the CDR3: TGTGCCAGCTCACCCATCCGAGCGCAACGCTCCTACGAGCAGTACTTC.

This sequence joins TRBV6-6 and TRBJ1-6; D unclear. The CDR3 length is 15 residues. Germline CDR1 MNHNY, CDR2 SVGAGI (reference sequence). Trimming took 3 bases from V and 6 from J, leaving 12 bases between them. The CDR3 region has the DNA TGTGCCAGCAGTTATCAGAGGCAGACTAATTCACCCCTCCACTTT. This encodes CASSYQRQTNSPLHF.

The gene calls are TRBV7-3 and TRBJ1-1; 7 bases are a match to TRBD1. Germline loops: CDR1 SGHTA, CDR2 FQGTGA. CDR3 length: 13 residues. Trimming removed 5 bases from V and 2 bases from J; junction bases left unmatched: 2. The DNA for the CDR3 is TGTGCCAGCAGCCGGGACAGCAACACTGAAGCTTTCTTT. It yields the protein CASSRDSNTEAFF.

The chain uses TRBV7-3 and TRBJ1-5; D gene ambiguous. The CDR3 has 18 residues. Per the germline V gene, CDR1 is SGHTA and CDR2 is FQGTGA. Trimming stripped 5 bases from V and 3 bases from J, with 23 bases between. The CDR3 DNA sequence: TGTGCCAGCAGCAAAATAGAACGGGGTACCACGATCAATCAGCCCCAGCATTTT. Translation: CASSKIERGTTINQPQHF.

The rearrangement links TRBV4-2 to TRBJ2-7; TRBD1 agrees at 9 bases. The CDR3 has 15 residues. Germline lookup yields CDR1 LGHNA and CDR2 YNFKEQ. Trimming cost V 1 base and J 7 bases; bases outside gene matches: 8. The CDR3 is CASSQVDRGRGEQYF. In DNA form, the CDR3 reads TGTGCCAGCAGCCAAGTAGACAGGGGGAGGGGGGAGCAGTACTTC.

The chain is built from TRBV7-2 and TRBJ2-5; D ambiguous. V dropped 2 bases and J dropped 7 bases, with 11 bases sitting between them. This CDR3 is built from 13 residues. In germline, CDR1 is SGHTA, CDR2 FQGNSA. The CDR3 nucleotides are TGTGCCAGCAGCTTATTAGCCCGGCCGACCCAGTACTTC. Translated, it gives CASSLLARPTQYF.

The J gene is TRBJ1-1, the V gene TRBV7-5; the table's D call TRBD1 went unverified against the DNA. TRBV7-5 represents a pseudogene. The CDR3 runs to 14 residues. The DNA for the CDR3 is TGTGTCAGAAGCACAGACAGGGAAGGTTCTGAAGCTTTCTTT. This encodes CVRSTDREGSEAFF.

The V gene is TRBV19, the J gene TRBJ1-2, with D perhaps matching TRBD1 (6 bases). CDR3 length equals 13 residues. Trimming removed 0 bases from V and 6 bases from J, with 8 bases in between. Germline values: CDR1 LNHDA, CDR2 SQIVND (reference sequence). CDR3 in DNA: TGTGCCAGTAGTATAGATCGGACAGATGGCTACACCTTC. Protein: CASSIDRTDGYTF.

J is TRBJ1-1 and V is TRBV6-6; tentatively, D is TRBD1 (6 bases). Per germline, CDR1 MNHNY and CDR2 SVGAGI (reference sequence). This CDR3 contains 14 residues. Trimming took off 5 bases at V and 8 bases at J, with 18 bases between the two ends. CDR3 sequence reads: CASSNLLTGWEAFF. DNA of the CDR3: TGTGCCAGCAGTAACTTATTAACAGGGTGGGAAGCTTTCTTT.

DNA for the CDR3: TGTGCCAGCAGCGACCCGGGACTAGCGGGAGTACGTACGCAGTATTTT. Protein: CASSDPGLAGVRTQYF. The chain links TRBV2 to TRBJ2-3; 14 bases align to TRBD2. CDR1 is SNHLY, CDR2 FYNNEI, per germline. The CDR3 is made up of 16 amino acids. Unmatched junction bases numbered 10, after V lost 6 bases and J lost 8 bases. The full variable domain, in which reference TRBV2 and TRBJ2-3 provide the parts outside the CDR3, is EPEVTQTPSHQVTQMGQEVILRCVPISNHLYFYWYRQILGQKVEFLVSFYNNEISEKSEIFDDQFSVERPDGSNFTLKIRSTKLEDSAMYFCASSDPGLAGVRTQYFGPGTRLTVL.

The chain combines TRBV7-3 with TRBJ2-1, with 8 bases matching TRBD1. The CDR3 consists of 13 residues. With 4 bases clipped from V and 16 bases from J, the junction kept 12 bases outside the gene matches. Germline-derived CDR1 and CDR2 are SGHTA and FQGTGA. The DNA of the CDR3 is TGTGCCAGCAGCTCGGACAGGGCTTCCCAGAGTTTCTTC. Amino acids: CASSSDRASQSFF. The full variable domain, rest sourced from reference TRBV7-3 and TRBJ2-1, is GAGVSQTPSNKVTEKGKYVELRCDPISGHTALYWYRQSLGQGPEFLIYFQGTGAADDSGLPNDRFFAVRPEGSVSTLKIQRTERGDSAVYLCASSSDRASQSFFGPGTRLTVL.

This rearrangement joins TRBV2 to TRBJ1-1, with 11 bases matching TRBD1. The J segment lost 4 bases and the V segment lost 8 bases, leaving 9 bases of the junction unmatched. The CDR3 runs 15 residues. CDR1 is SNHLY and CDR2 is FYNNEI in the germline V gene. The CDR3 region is CASLPGGTGGTEAFF. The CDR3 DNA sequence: TGTGCCAGCTTGCCGGGCGGGACAGGGGGCACTGAAGCTTTCTTT.

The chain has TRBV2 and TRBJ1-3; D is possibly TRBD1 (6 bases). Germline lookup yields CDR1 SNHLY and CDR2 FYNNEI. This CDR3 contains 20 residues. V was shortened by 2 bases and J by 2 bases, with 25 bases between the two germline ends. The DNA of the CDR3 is TGTGCCAGCAGTGAAAAAATTACAGGGTGGGCGAAGTTTGCTGGAAACACCATATATTTT. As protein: CASSEKITGWAKFAGNTIYF.

In DNA, the CDR3 is TGTGCCAGCAGCGCCCCTGCAGTCTTTGAAGCTTTCTTT. Amino acids: CASSAPAVFEAFF. This chain uses TRBV11-3 with TRBJ1-1; D unresolved. This CDR3 has 13 residues. Trimming cost V 5 bases and J 7 bases, with 14 bases left between them. Per germline, CDR1 SGHNT and CDR2 YENEEA.

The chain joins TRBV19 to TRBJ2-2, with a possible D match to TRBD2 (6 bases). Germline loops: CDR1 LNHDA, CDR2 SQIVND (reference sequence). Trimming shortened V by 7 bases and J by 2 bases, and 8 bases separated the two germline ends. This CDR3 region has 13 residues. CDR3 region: CASKEGNTGELFF. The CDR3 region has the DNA TGTGCCAGTAAGGAGGGCAACACCGGGGAGCTGTTTTTT.

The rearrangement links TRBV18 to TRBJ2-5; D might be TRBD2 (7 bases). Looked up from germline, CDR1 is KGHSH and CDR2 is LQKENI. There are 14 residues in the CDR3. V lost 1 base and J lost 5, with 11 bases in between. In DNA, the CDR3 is TGTGCCAGCTCACCACGGGGGGGCCGTGAGACCCAGTACTTC. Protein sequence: CASSPRGGRETQYF.

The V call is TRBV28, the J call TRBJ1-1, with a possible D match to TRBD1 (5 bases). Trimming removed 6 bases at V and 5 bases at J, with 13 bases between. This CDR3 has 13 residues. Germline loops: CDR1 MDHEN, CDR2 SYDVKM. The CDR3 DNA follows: TGTGCCAGCAGCCGGAGGGGCACGACTGAAGCTTTCTTT. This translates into CASSRRGTTEAFF.

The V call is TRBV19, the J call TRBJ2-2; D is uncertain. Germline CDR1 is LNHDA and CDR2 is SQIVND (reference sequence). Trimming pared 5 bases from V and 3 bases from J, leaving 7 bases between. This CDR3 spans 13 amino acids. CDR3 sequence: CASSWQDTGELFF. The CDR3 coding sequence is TGTGCCAGTAGTTGGCAGGACACCGGGGAGCTGTTTTTT.

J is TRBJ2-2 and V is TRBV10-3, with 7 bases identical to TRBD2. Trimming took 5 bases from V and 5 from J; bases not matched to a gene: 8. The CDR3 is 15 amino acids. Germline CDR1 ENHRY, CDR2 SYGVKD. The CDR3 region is CAISTLGRDTGELFF. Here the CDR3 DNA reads TGTGCCATCAGTACGTTGGGGAGGGATACCGGGGAGCTGTTTTTT.

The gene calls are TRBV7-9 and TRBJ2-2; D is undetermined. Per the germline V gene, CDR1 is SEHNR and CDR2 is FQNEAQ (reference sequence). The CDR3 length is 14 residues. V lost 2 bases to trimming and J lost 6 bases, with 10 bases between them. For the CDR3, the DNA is TGTGCCAGCAGCTTATTCTCTGCGGCCGGGGAGCTGTTTTTT. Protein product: CASSLFSAAGELFF.

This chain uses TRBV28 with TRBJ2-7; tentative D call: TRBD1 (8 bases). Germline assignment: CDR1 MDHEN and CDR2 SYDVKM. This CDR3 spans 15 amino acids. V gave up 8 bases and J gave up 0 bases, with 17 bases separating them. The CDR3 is CASHYRGGFSYEQYF. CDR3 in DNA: TGTGCCAGCCACTACAGGGGGGGTTTCTCCTACGAGCAGTACTTC.

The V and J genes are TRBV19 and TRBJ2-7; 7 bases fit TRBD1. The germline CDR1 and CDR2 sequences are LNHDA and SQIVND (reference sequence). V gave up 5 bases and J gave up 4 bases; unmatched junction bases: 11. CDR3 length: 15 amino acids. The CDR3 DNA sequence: TGTGCCAGTAGTTCCCGCCGACAGGGAAGATACGAGCAGTACTTC. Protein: CASSSRRQGRYEQYF.

CDR3 loop: CASSLQGQMNTEAFF. Written as DNA, the CDR3 is TGTGCCAGCAGTCTACAGGGACAGATGAACACTGAAGCTTTCTTT. The gene calls are TRBV27 and TRBJ1-1; the match to TRBD1 covers 7 bases. Unmatched junction bases numbered 6, after V lost 5 bases and J lost 0 bases. The germline V gene has CDR1 MNHEY and CDR2 SMNVEV (reference sequence). CDR3 length equals 15 residues.

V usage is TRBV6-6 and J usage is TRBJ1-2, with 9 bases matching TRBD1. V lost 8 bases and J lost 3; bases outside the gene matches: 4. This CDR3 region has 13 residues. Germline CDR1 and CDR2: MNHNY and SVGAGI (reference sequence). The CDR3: CASQTGGYYGYTF. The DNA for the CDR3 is TGTGCCAGCCAGACAGGGGGGTACTATGGCTACACCTTC.

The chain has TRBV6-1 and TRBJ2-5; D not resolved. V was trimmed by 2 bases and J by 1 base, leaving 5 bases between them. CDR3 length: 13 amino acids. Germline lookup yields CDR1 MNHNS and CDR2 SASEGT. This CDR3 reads CASSEQAQETQYF. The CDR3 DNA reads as TGTGCCAGCAGTGAACAGGCCCAAGAGACCCAGTACTTC.